Included here is one T cell receptor (beta chain) sequence, with context. Its antigen is unknown. Per germline, CDR1 SGHNT and CDR2 YYREEE (reference sequence). V was cut by 4 bases and J by 9 bases, with 20 bases left in between. This CDR3 region has 15 residues. It was into CD45RA+ naive and CD45RA-negative memory subsets that the CD4+ cells were split. This sample is drawn from a study of shared clonotypes between healthy human individuals. Study results and caveats: The represented genetic and exposure-history diversity was limited by the small number of donors.

Method: immunoSEQ multiplex PCR; TCRdb's copy keeps in-frame clones and lacks some. Of about 1 million clones in the sample, 70% to 80% were seen once. This rearrangement joins TRBV5-4 to TRBJ2-1; the D gene could be TRBD1 or TRBD2 (5 bases each). Source material: memory CD4+ T cells sorted from blood. Documented subset: CD45RA-negative fraction. This receptor was identified in a man between 18 and 35 years old in good health. CDR3 DNA: TGTGCCAGCAGCACGGGGCTAAGTCTTACCGGTGAGCAGTTCTTC. It specifies CASSTGLSLTGEQFF.